What follows describes a single T cell receptor beta chain. The data are from a study of blood T cell repertoires in COVID-19. About the study: From the United States, Italy and Spain came samples of acute and convalescent COVID-19. Nucleic acid was either cDNA or gDNA, and it came from T cells, B-cell-depleted T cells, or PBMCs.

Original handling: Amplification of reference gene primers provided the estimated nucleated cell counts. Method: immunoSEQ multiplex PCR; TCRdb's copy keeps in-frame clones and lacks some. The V and J calls and clone size were taken over from that table, and D and trimming were inferred from the DNA. The sample consists of about 49,000 clones, about 63% of them appearing once. The germline CDR1 and CDR2 sequences are SEHNR and FQNEAQ (reference sequence). V trimming: 5 bases; J trimming: 7 bases; junction bases outside the gene matches: 8. This CDR3 contains 15 residues. Sequenced input: peripheral blood. The chain recombines TRBV7-9 with TRBJ2-1; 10 bases agree with TRBD2. This clonotype was obtained from a woman in her 70s with acute or convalescent COVID-19. The CDR3 DNA is TGTGCCAGCAGCGAATTAGCGGGGGGTAAGAATGAGCAGTTCTTC. It is translated as CASSELAGGKNEQFF.